The 9 T cell receptor beta chains presented below share a single source sample, sequenced in a study of OX40 agonist ivuxolimab in advanced cancers. Profiled with immunoSEQ multiplex PCR; TCRdb holds only in-frame clones, not every one. The sample consists of around 57,000 clones, roughly 90% of them appearing once. Sequencing used CD4+ or CD8+ T cells sorted from blood, obtained in a trial of the OX40 agonist ivuxolimab. These receptors originate from an adult with an advanced solid tumor such as melanoma, head and neck, liver or kidney cancer.

The rearrangement uses TRBV6-1 and TRBJ2-7; maybe TRBD1 (5 bases). From germline, CDR1 is MNHNS and CDR2 SASEGT. CDR3 length equals 14 residues. V dropped 2 bases and J dropped 3 bases, with 11 bases sitting between them. The CDR3: CASSEYRGGYEQYV. The CDR3 coding sequence is TGTGCCAGCAGTGAATATAGGGGTGGCTACGAGCAGTACGTC.

This clone is medium-sized (0.01 to 0.1%) within its sample. The V and J genes are TRBV4-3 and TRBJ1-1, with D possibly TRBD1 on 5 matching bases. Trimming left V 2 bases short and J 10 bases short, with 20 bases between. CDR3 length: 15 residues. The germline gives CDR1 LGHNA, CDR2 YSLEER. The CDR3 loop is CASSQRRDPTQRAFF. The CDR3 DNA follows: TGCGCCAGCAGCCAACGCCGGGACCCAACCCAACGAGCTTTCTTT.

This clone was counted a single time. The J gene is TRBJ2-1, the V gene TRBV7-8; 8 bases are a match to TRBD2. Trimming at V came to 1 base and at J to 9 bases, leaving 5 bases not matched to a gene. CDR1 is SGHVS, CDR2 FQNEAQ, per germline. The CDR3 spans 14 residues. CDR3 nucleotides: TGTGCCAGCAGCTTAGACGGGAGGGGCGCTGAGCAGTTCTTC. Translated, it gives CASSLDGRGAEQFF.

J is TRBJ1-1 and V is TRBV6-6; no reliable D call. Trimming left V 7 bases short and J 4 bases short, with 10 bases between. The CDR3 loop spans 12 amino acids. The germline V gene has CDR1 MNHNY and CDR2 SVGAGI (reference sequence). CDR3 sequence: CASNGLGTEAFF. CDR3 nucleotide sequence: TGTGCCAGCAACGGGTTGGGCACTGAAGCTTTCTTT.

The V call is TRBV6-5, the J call TRBJ2-7; perhaps TRBD1 as D (5 bases). Looked up from germline, CDR1 is MNHEY and CDR2 is SVGAGI. This CDR3 contains 15 residues. V was shortened by 7 bases and J by 0 bases, with 16 bases between the two germline ends. CDR3 residues: CASMVAGPLSYEQYF. CDR3 sequence (DNA): TGTGCCAGCATGGTAGCAGGGCCACTCTCCTACGAGCAGTACTTC.

The rearrangement joins TRBV7-6 to TRBJ1-4; D is unclear. The CDR3 loop spans 13 amino acids. V dropped 1 base and J dropped 8 bases, with 8 bases sitting between them. Germline CDR1 reads SGHVS; CDR2 reads FNYEAQ. CDR3 sequence (DNA): TGTGCCAGCAGCTTAGGCCCTCTAGAAAAACTGTTTTTT. Protein product: CASSLGPLEKLFF.

For the CDR3, the DNA is TGCGCCAGCAGCCAAGAAATGGGTCAGCCCCAGCATTTT. Translating it yields CASSQEMGQPQHF. V and J are TRBV4-3 and TRBJ1-5; no clear D. Deletions cut 0 bases from V and 6 bases from J, with 6 bases between. Germline V gene lookup returns CDR1 LGHNA and CDR2 YSLEER. CDR3 size: 13 residues.

This chain links TRBV30 with TRBJ1-5, with D uncertain. The CDR3 has 15 residues. The germline V gene encodes CDR1 GTSNPN and CDR2 SVGIG (reference sequence). V lost 0 bases and J 8 bases, leaving 17 bases between the germline ends. CDR3 residues: CAWSVSGNLQEPQHF. CDR3 sequence (DNA): TGTGCCTGGAGTGTATCGGGCAACCTCCAGGAGCCCCAGCATTTT.

This rearrangement joins TRBV11-2 to TRBJ2-3; no reliable D call. The V gene's germline CDR1 is SGHAT and CDR2 FQNNGV. This CDR3 region has 12 residues. V gave up 0 bases and J gave up 7 bases, with 5 bases separating them. In DNA, the CDR3 is TGTGCCAGCAGCTTAGATCGACATACGCAGTATTTT. Amino acid sequence: CASSLDRHTQYF.